What follows is one TCR beta chain and its context. Sequencing used cDNA as its template, made by extracting RNA and reverse transcribing it. Libraries were prepared by immunoSEQ multiplex PCR; TCRdb keeps only in-frame clonotypes and omits some of them. This sample yields around 100,000 clones, of which less than 75% are seen a single time; roughly an eighth belongs to the top ten. The sample is drawn from a study of CD8+ T cells in alopecia areata. This CDR3 has 15 amino acids. The V gene end was trimmed by 4 bases and the J gene end by 3 bases; junction bases not matched to a gene: 4. Germline CDR1 and CDR2: SQVTM and ANQGSEA. Specified treatment: oral pan-JAK inhibitor, 5-10 mg twice daily.

This clonotype was obtained from a human donor with alopecia areata. Sequencing used CD8+ T cells sorted from blood, obtained at week 24, from a patient treated with tofacitinib. The J gene is TRBJ1-4, the V gene TRBV29-1, with 11 bases lining up with TRBD1. The CDR3 bases are TGCAGCGTTGGCGGGACAGGGGGGCCTAATGAAAAACTGTTTTTT. It specifies CSVGGTGGPNEKLFF.